Listed here are 10 T cell receptor beta chains from one sample, sequenced in a study of Ad26.COV2.S vaccination and SARS-CoV-2 variants. Sample treatment: around 19 received Ad26.COV2.S at low or high dose, single or two shots; several received placebo; per-sample allocation not given. Sampling happened 63 days after the first vaccine or placebo injection. Generated by immunoSEQ multiplex PCR, the TCRdb table keeps only in-frame clones and is missing some. The sample gives about 480,000 clones, roughly 85% of which show up once; roughly 13% is in the top ten. The specimen was peripheral blood, collected in a trial of Ad26.COV2.S vaccine versus placebo. The receptors come from a person between 18 and 65 years old who received the Ad26.COV2.S COVID-19 vaccine or a placebo.

This clone was seen a few times. This sequence joins TRBV7-2 and TRBJ2-7; a weak D match, TRBD2 (6 bases). V shed 8 bases and J shed 4 bases, with 12 bases lying between them. Germline CDR1 is SGHTA and CDR2 is FQGNSA. This CDR3 spans 12 amino acids. This chain's CDR3 is CASGGASYEQYF. As DNA, the CDR3 is TGTGCCAGCGGCGGGGCTTCTTACGAGCAGTACTTC.

The rearrangement uses TRBV6-5 and TRBJ1-1; weak D call: TRBD1 (5 bases). Germline CDR1 and CDR2: MNHEY and SVGAGI. The length of the CDR3 is 13 residues. V dropped 4 bases and J dropped 1 base, with 7 bases sitting between them. DNA for the CDR3: TGTGCCAGCAGTTGGGGGGGGAACACTGAAGCTTTCTTT. Encoded protein: CASSWGGNTEAFF.

The count of this clone is one. The V gene is TRBV6-5, the J gene TRBJ2-1; TRBD1 agrees at 7 bases. The CDR3 has 15 residues. V shed 8 bases and J 7 bases; nucleotides not matched to a gene: 14. Germline CDR1 is MNHEY and CDR2 is SVGAGI. CDR3 bases: TGTGCCAGCCCTGGGCAGGGGGAGCTTGAAAATGAGCAGTTCTTC. Protein: CASPGQGELENEQFF.

The chain has TRBV19 and TRBJ1-5; weak D call: TRBD1 (5 bases). CDR3 size: 14 residues. V lost 4 bases and J lost 6, with 13 bases in between. CDR1 is LNHDA and CDR2 is SQIVND in the germline V gene (reference sequence). DNA of the CDR3: TGTGCCAGTAGTAGGGGGACCACGCGTCAGCCCCAGCATTTT. Translating it yields CASSRGTTRQPQHF.

CDR3 sequence (DNA): TGTGCCAGCAGCTTGGGGTCCTTCAACACCGGGGAGCTGTTTTTT. This sequence encodes CASSLGSFNTGELFF. The V and J genes are TRBV11-1 and TRBJ2-2, with no clear D. Trimming pared 3 bases from V and 2 bases from J, leaving 10 bases between. This CDR3 has 15 residues. The germline V gene has CDR1 SGHAT and CDR2 FQDESV (reference sequence).

This chain joins TRBV6-2 or TRBV6-3 and TRBJ2-7; 9 bases fit TRBD2. V was clipped by 4 bases and J by 6 bases; unmatched bases: 4. The germline V gene encodes CDR1 MNHEY and CDR2 SVGEGT. The CDR3 length is 13 residues. CDR3 sequence (DNA): TGTGCCAGCAGTTTGGCTAGCGGGGTCGAGCAGTACTTC. Translating gives CASSLASGVEQYF.

A word on this clone: Mismatch with germline at one junction end may stem from a read error. This rearrangement joins TRBV18 to TRBJ1-6; 8 nucleotides match TRBD1. CDR1 is KGHSH and CDR2 is LQKENI in the germline V gene. This CDR3 is 16 amino acids long. CDR3 region: CASAPLGQGRHSPLHF. In DNA form, the CDR3 reads TGTGCCAGCGCACCTTTAGGACAGGGTCGTCATTCACCCCTCCACTTT. Variable domain in full (rest from reference TRBV18 and TRBJ1-6): NAGVMQNPRHLVRRRGQEARLRCSPMKGHSHVYWYRQLPEEGLKFMVYLQKENIIDESGMPKERFSAEFPKEGPSILRIQQVVRGDSAAYFCASAPLGQGRHSPLHFGNGTRLTVT.

The sample holds a few counts of this clone. The chain employs TRBV30 and TRBJ2-2; 7 bases are a match to TRBD2. Germline V gene sequence: CDR1 GTSNPN, CDR2 SVGIG (reference sequence). The CDR3 loop spans 13 amino acids. CDR3 residues: CACTTSRTGELFF. The DNA of the CDR3 is TGTGCTTGCACGACTAGCAGAACCGGGGAGCTGTTTTTT.

DNA of the CDR3: TGTGCCAGCAGCTTACGGACAGGACCTACCTACGAGCAGTACTTC. Amino acids: CASSLRTGPTYEQYF. V is TRBV11-3 and J is TRBJ2-7; 7 bases line up with TRBD1. The CDR3 sequence is 15 residues long. The trim removed 2 bases at V and 2 bases at J, leaving 6 bases unmatched. CDR1 is SGHNT and CDR2 is YENEEA in the germline V gene.

V is TRBV6-5 and J is TRBJ2-2, with a possible D match to TRBD2 (5 bases). The CDR3 has 15 amino acids. V was pared by 2 bases and J by 5 bases, with 12 bases between. The germline gives CDR1 MNHEY, CDR2 SVGAGI. In DNA form, the CDR3 reads TGTGCCAGCAGTTACCCTAGCACAGCAACCGGGGAGCTGTTTTTT. Protein: CASSYPSTATGELFF.